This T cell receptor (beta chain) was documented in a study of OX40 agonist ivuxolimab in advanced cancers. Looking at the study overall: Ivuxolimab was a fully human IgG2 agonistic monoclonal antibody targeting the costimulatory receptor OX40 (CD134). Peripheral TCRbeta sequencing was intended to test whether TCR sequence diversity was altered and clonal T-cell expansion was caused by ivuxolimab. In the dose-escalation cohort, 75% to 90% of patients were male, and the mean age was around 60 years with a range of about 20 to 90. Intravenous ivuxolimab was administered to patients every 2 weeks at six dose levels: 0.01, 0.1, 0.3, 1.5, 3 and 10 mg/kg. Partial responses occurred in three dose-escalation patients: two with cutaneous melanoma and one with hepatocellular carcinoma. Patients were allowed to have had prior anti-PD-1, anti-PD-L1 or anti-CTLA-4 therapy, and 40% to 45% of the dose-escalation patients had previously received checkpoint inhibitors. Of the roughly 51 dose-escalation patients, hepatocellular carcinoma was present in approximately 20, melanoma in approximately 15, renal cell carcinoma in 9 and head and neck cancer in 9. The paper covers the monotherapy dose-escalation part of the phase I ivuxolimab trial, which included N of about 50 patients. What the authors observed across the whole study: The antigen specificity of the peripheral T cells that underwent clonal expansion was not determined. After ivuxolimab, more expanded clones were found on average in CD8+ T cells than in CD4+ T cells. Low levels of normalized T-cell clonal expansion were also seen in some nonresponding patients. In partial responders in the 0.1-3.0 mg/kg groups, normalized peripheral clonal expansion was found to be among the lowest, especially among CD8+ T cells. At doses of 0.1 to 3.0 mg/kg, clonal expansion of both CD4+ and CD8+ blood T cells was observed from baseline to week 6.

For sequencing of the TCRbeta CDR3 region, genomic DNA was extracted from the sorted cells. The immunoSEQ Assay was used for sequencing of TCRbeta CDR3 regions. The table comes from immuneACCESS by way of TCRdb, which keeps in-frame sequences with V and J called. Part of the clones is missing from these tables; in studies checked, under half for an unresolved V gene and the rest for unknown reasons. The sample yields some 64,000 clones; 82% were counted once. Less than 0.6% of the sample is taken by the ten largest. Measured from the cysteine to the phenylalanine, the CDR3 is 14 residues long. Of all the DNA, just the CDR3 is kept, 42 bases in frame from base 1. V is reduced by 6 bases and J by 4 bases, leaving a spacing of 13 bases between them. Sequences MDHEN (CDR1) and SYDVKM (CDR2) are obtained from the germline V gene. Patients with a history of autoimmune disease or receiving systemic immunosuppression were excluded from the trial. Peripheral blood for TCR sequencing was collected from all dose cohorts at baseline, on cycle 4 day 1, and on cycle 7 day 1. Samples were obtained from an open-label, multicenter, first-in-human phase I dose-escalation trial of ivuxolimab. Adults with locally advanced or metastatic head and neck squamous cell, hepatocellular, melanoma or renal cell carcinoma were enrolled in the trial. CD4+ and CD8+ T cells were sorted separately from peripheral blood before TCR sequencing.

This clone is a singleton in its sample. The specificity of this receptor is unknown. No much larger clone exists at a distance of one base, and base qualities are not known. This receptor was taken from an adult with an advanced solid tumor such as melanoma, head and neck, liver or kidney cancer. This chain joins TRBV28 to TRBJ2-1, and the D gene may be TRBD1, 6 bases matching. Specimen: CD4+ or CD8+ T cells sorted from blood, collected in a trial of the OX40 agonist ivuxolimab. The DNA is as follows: TGTGCCAGCAGCCCCGGACAGAGATACAATGAGCAGTTCTTC. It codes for CASSPGQRYNEQFF.